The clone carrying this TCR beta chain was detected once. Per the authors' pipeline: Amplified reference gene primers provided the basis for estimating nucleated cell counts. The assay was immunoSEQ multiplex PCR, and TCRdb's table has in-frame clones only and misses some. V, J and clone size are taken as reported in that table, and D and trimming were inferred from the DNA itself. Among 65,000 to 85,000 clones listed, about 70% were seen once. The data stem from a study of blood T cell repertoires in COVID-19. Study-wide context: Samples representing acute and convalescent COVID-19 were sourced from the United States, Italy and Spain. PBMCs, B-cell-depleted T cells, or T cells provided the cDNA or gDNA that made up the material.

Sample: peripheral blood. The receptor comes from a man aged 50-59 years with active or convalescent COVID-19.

The CDR3 DNA is TGTGCCACCAGTGATCCCGGGACTAGCAGCACAGATACGCAGTATTTT. Its translation is CATSDPGTSSTDTQYF. V usage is TRBV24-1 and J usage is TRBJ2-3, with TRBD2 matching 9 bases. From germline, CDR1 is KGHDR and CDR2 SFDVKD. The ends lost 3 bases at V and 0 bases at J; junction bases unmatched: 3. The CDR3 runs 16 residues.